This note documents a single T cell receptor (beta chain) sequence. Its antigen is unidentified. Nominal health characterized the donors when sampled, though unrecorded immune exposures were likely. This sample stems from a study of cytomegalovirus exposure and HLA in healthy donors. At the level of the study: The roughly 100 million unique TCR beta sequences, from around 200 million T cells, were found by an earlier analysis. Overall study findings and caveats: Altogether, some 170 TCR beta chains were recorded as cytomegalovirus-associated. Presence/absence analyses took donor sequencing depth as roughly uniform.

The study ran its PCR with 60 Vbeta and 13 Jbeta primers. Sequencing used immunoSEQ multiplex PCR; TCRdb keeps in-frame clones, though not all of them. The listing contains 100,000 to 150,000 clones. V dropped 2 bases and J dropped 3; count of bases not matched to a gene: 6. This CDR3 contains 15 residues. The germline CDR1 and CDR2 sequences are SNHLY and FYNNEI. This TCR came from a man aged 18 to 35 in good health and CMV-seronegative. The chain links TRBV2 to TRBJ2-5; TRBD1 matches at 7 bases. Sequencing was performed on PBMCs. In DNA, the CDR3 is TGTGCCAGCAGTGAAAACCGGGACAGTAAAGAGACCCAGTACTTC. This gives the protein CASSENRDSKETQYF.